The present entry profiles one T cell receptor (beta chain) with its context. The V gene's germline CDR1 is MNHEY and CDR2 SVGEGT. This CDR3 contains 17 residues. The ends lost 0 bases at V and 1 base at J; junction bases unmatched: 8. Using its own MiXCR run on the 5' RACE reads, TCRdb lists one record per CDR3 protein. The data show fewer than 350,000 distinct CDR3 sequences, 3.5% to 4.5% seen once. This sample is drawn from a study of T cells after yellow fever vaccination. Material: PBMCs, obtained 15 days after the yellow fever booster vaccination. This receptor was obtained from a man between 18 and 35 years old who received the YFV17D yellow fever vaccine. The rearrangement links TRBV6-2 or TRBV6-3 to TRBJ2-7; 8 positions agree with TRBD2. The CDR3 is CASSYSRRGARSYEQYF. For the CDR3, the DNA is TGTGCCAGCAGTTACTCGAGGCGGGGGGCCCGATCCTACGAGCAGTACTTC.